The entry that follows covers one T cell receptor beta chain sequence. These data are taken from a study of shared clonotypes between healthy human individuals. Cells designated naive CD8 were CD45RO-negative and were positively selected for CCR7, with terminally differentiated effector memory CD45RA+ cells excluded. Generated by immunoSEQ multiplex PCR, the TCRdb table keeps only in-frame clones and is missing some. The sample holds 800,000 or so clones, around 96% seen once. Germline lookup yields CDR1 SGHVS and CDR2 FQNEAQ. Trimming took 0 bases from V and 8 from J, leaving 17 bases between them. CDR3 length equals 16 residues.

The sample consisted of naive CD8+ T cells sorted from blood. The chain links TRBV7-8 to TRBJ2-1; D call uncertain. This TCR derives from a young man in good health. The CDR3 nucleotides are TGTGCCAGCAGCTTAGCGGGCGGAGATGCCCGCGATGAGCAGTTCTTC. Protein sequence: CASSLAGGDARDEQFF.